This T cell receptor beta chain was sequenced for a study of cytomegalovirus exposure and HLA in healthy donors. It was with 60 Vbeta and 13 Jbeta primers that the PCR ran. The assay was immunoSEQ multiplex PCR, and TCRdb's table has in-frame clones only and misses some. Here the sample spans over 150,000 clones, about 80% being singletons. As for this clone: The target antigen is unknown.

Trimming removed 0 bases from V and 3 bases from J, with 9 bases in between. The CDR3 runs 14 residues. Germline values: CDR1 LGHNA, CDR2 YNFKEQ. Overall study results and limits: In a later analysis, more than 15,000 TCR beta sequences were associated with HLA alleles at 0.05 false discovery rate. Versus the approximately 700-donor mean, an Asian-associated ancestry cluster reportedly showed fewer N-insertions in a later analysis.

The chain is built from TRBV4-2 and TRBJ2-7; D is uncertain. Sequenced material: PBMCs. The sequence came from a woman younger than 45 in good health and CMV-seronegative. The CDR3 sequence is CASSQDRTFYEQYF. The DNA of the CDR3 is TGTGCCAGCAGCCAAGATCGAACATTCTACGAGCAGTACTTC.